A selection of T cell receptor beta chains follows, all from one sample in a study of blood T cell repertoires in COVID-19. TCRdb keeps only in-frame clones here, not all; method: immunoSEQ multiplex PCR. The sample has about 200,000 clones, 90% to 95% seen once. Sequenced input: peripheral blood. These TCRs come from a man in his 60s with COVID-19, enrolled during active disease. CDR3s leave out the opening cysteine and the closing phenylalanine or tryptophan.

ASSGYRYEQY,TRBV12-3/TRBV12-4
ASSYSFNQPQH,TRBV19
ASSPDRVNWNSPLH,TRBV7-2
ASSLRGSSTEAF,TRBV28
ASSPDRGRHSNQPQH,TRBV5-8
ASSLRDRGNYGYT,TRBV19
ASSEKERLLSNYGYT,TRBV6-1
ASRALSGCQD,TRBV19
ASSSSRNYGYT,TRBV12-3/TRBV12-4
ASRGGSSNQPQH,TRBV2
ASSSRDRLIYEQY,TRBV7-9
ASSPLPGQGSIYTIY,TRBV18
ASSTGGLNTGELF,TRBV5-1
ASSQMNSQPQH,TRBV3-1/TRBV3-2
ASSYRGGRGDTQY,TRBV6-5
ASSPSTDRGLRAQY,TRBV4-1
ASSLGQGSHEQF,TRBV14
ASSLEGVGSGNTIY,TRBV5-5
ASSLSLYEQY,TRBV12-3/TRBV12-4
ASSQVVTGELF,TRBV3-1/TRBV3-2
ASSQSPWLAVNEQF,TRBV3-1/TRBV3-2
ASSVMTGGSYNEQF,TRBV19
ASSRDRDYEQY,TRBV6-5
ASSSRQTTGELF,TRBV18
ASSVVSSGNTIY,TRBV2
AWSPIGRGEQY,TRBV30
ASSQDRQGPIQKLF,TRBV4-2